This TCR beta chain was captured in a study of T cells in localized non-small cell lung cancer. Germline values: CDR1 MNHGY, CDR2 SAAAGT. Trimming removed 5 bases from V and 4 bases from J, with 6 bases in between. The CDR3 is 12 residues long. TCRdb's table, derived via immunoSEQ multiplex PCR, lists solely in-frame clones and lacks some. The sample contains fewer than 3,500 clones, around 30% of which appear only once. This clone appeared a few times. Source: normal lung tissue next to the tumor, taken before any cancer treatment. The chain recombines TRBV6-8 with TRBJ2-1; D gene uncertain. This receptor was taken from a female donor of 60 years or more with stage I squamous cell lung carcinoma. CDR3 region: CASSESYNEQFF. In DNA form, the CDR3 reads TGTGCCAGCAGTGAGAGTTACAATGAGCAGTTCTTC.